The sample holds a few counts of the clone carrying this TCR beta chain. Trimming stripped 0 bases from V and 5 bases from J, with 10 bases between. The germline V gene has CDR1 SQVTM and CDR2 ANQGSEA. The CDR3 extends over 13 amino acids. Expressed TCRB transcripts were sequenced after all isolated RNA was converted to cDNA. TCRdb's table, derived via immunoSEQ multiplex PCR, lists solely in-frame clones and lacks some. The profile shows about 360,000 clones, 10% to 15% of them singletons. The authors took one heparinised blood draw, averaging approximately 120 mL, from each donor. This entry belongs to a study of beta chain features in type 1 diabetes.

Material: naive CD4+ T cells from blood. This TCR came from a man between 18 and 35 years old in good health. The genes are TRBV29-1 and TRBJ1-2; tentatively, D is TRBD1 (6 bases). CDR3 bases: TGCAGCGTTGAAGAGGGGGCAGGTTATGGCTACACCTTC. Its protein product is CSVEEGAGYGYTF.